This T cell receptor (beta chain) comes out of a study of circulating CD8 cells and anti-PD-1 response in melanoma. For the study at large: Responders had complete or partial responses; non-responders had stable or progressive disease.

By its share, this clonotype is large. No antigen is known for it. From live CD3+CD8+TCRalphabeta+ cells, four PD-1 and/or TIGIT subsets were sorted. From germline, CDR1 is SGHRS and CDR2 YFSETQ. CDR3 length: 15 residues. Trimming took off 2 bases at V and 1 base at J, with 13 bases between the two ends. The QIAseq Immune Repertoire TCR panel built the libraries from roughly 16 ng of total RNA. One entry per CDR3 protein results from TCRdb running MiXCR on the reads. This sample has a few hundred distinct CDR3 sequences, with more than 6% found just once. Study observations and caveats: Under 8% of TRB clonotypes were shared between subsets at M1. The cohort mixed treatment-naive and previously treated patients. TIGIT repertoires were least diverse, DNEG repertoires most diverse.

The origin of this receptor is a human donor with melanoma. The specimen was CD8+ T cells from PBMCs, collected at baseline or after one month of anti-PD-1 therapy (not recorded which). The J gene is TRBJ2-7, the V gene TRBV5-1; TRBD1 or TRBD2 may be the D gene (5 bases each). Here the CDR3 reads CASSFTGTESYEQYF. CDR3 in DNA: TGCGCCAGCAGCTTTACCGGGACCGAATCCTACGAGCAGTACTTC.